This T cell receptor beta chain appears in the sequencing data of a study of T-cell reconstitution after alpha-beta-depleted transplantation in children. Researchers prepared the TCRbeta library using unique molecular identifiers, the study reports. TCRdb independently ran MiXCR on the PCR reads; one entry per CDR3 protein. The data contain under 350,000 distinct CDR3 sequences, roughly 9.5% of them seen just once; the ten biggest clones take up 10%. CDR1 and CDR2 (germline): MNHEY, SVGAGI. V lost 0 bases to trimming and J lost 0 bases; unmatched junction nucleotides: 2. The CDR3 contains 16 residues. This clonotype occurred a few times.

The chain recombines TRBV6-5 with TRBJ2-4; 7 positions agree with TRBD1. The origin of this receptor is a human donor who donated a stem cell graft to a child with SCID. Source: PBMCs from the stem cell graft donor, taken from the stem cell graft. CDR3 nucleotides: TGTGCCAGCAGTTACTCCACAGGGGTAGCCAAAAACATTCAGTACTTC. Encoded protein: CASSYSTGVAKNIQYF.